These T cell receptor beta chains were read from a single sample in a study of blood T cell repertoires in COVID-19. TCRdb's copy holds only in-frame clones and misses some; the assay was immunoSEQ multiplex PCR. The profile shows 200,000 or so clones, around nine tenths of them singletons. Material for sequencing was peripheral blood. The source is a man between 65 and 85 years old with active or convalescent COVID-19. CDR3s include the opening cysteine and the closing phenylalanine or tryptophan. Each record gives: clone size, V gene, D gene, J gene, CDR3 DNA, CDR3 protein. A D gene is named only where the DNA matches it firmly. A row's size may be missing; if present it is once, few, many or a size class.

size: few
V: TRBV9
D: TRBD1
J: TRBJ2-7
DNA: TGTGCCAGCAGCGTAGGTTTGGGGGCTGGGACAGGGAGCTACGAGCAGTACTTC
CDR3: CASSVGLGAGTGSYEQYF

size: .
V: TRBV7-9
D: .
J: TRBJ2-5
DNA: TGTGCCAGCAGCTTTGACAGTAGCCAAGAGACCCAGTACTTC
CDR3: CASSFDSSQETQYF

size: .
V: TRBV11-2
D: TRBD1
J: TRBJ2-7
DNA: TGTGCCAGCAGCCCCGGGACAGGGGTCTTCGAGCAGTACTTC
CDR3: CASSPGTGVFEQYF

size: once
V: TRBV5-4
D: TRBD2
J: TRBJ2-1
DNA: TGTGCCAGCAGCCTGGGGTCTAGCGGGCCCCGCAATGAGCAGTTCTTC
CDR3: CASSLGSSGPRNEQFF

size: .
V: TRBV9
D: .
J: TRBJ1-1
DNA: TGTGCCAGCAGCGTAGCCCTATCTGGGAACACTGAAGCTTTCTTT
CDR3: CASSVALSGNTEAFF

size: .
V: TRBV30
D: TRBD1
J: TRBJ1-5
DNA: TGTGCCTGGAGCTTGGACAGGCTCGGTCAGCCCCAGCATTTT
CDR3: CAWSLDRLGQPQHF

size: .
V: TRBV2
D: TRBD1
J: TRBJ2-7
DNA: TGTGCCAGCAGTGGCAGGGGGATGGTCGGCGAGCAGTACTTC
CDR3: CASSGRGMVGEQYF

size: .
V: TRBV28
D: .
J: TRBJ2-1
DNA: TGTGCCAGCAGTCTCCGCGGGTACAATGAGCAGTTCTTC
CDR3: CASSLRGYNEQFF

size: .
V: TRBV5-1
D: TRBD1
J: TRBJ1-4
DNA: TGCGCCAGCAGACTTACAGGGGATAATGAAAAACTGTTTTTT
CDR3: CASRLTGDNEKLFF

size: .
V: TRBV6-5
D: .
J: TRBJ1-2
DNA: TGTGCCAGCAGTTATCAGGGCGTAGCGGGTGGCTACACCTTC
CDR3: CASSYQGVAGGYTF

size: .
V: TRBV2
D: .
J: TRBJ1-4
DNA: TGTGCCAGCAGCAAACAGGGAACTAATGAAAAACTGTTTTTT
CDR3: CASSKQGTNEKLFF

size: few
V: TRBV5-1
D: .
J: TRBJ2-3
DNA: TGCGCCAGCAGCTTGGTACTGCGGGATACGCAGTATTTT
CDR3: CASSLVLRDTQYF

size: .
V: TRBV6-5
D: .
J: TRBJ1-5
DNA: TGTGCCAGCAGCCAATCGGGCAATCAGCCCCAGCATTTT
CDR3: CASSQSGNQPQHF

size: .
V: TRBV3-1/TRBV3-2
D: TRBD2
J: TRBJ2-1
DNA: TGTGCCAGCAGCCGACTAGCGGGTAGCAATGAGCAGTTCTTC
CDR3: CASSRLAGSNEQFF

size: .
V: TRBV24-1
D: .
J: TRBJ2-1
DNA: TGTGCCACCAGCGAGGGCAGCCAACATGGGAATGAGCAGTTCTTC
CDR3: CATSEGSQHGNEQFF

size: .
V: TRBV5-1
D: .
J: TRBJ1-1
DNA: TGCGCCAGCAGCTTATCGCGGGGAACTGAAGCTTTCTTT
CDR3: CASSLSRGTEAFF

size: few
V: TRBV30
D: TRBD1
J: TRBJ1-4
DNA: TGTGCCTGGAGTGTACTGGGACAGGGGCGTGAAAAACTGTTTTTT
CDR3: CAWSVLGQGREKLFF

size: .
V: TRBV7-2
D: TRBD1
J: TRBJ1-5
DNA: TGTGCCAGCAGCTTAGGGGACAGGGTTTCCAATCAGCCCCAGCATTTT
CDR3: CASSLGDRVSNQPQHF

size: .
V: TRBV11-3
D: TRBD1
J: TRBJ2-2
DNA: TGTGCCAGCAGCCCCGGGACAGGGAACACCGGGGAGCTGTTTTTT
CDR3: CASSPGTGNTGELFF

size: .
V: TRBV6-6
D: .
J: TRBJ2-3
DNA: TGTGCCAGCAGTCACGGACTTAAGTCTAGCACAGATACGCAGTATTTT
CDR3: CASSHGLKSSTDTQYF

size: .
V: TRBV28
D: .
J: TRBJ2-7
DNA: TGTGCCAGCAGTGCCGGGGGTGCTCCCACCTACGAGCAGTACTTC
CDR3: CASSAGGAPTYEQYF

size: .
V: TRBV6-2/TRBV6-3
D: .
J: TRBJ2-1
DNA: TGTGCCAGCAGTTACAGCACACGTCACATGGGCGTTGAGCAGTTCTTC
CDR3: CASSYSTRHMGVEQFF

size: .
V: TRBV28
D: TRBD1
J: TRBJ2-1
DNA: TGTGCCAGCAGTTTATTCGCCGGGACAGGGAGCTCCTACAATGAGCAGTTCTTC
CDR3: CASSLFAGTGSSYNEQFF

size: .
V: TRBV12-3/TRBV12-4
D: .
J: TRBJ2-3
DNA: TGTGCCAGCAGTTTGCCCGGGGATACGCAGTATTTT
CDR3: CASSLPGDTQYF

size: few
V: TRBV28
D: .
J: TRBJ1-1
DNA: TGTGCCAGCAGTTTATTAGGTGGGCCCACTGAAGCTTTCTTT
CDR3: CASSLLGGPTEAFF

size: .
V: TRBV29-1
D: .
J: TRBJ2-7
DNA: TGCAGCGTTGAGTCGGGCTACGAGCAGTACTTC
CDR3: CSVESGYEQYF

size: .
V: TRBV27
D: TRBD1
J: TRBJ2-1
DNA: TGTGCCAGCCGGTTGACAGGGTCGGCGAATGAGCAGTTCTTC
CDR3: CASRLTGSANEQFF

size: .
V: TRBV4-1
D: .
J: TRBJ2-3
DNA: TGCGCCAGCAGAGCACAGGTAATCACAGATACGCAGTATTTT
CDR3: CASRAQVITDTQYF

size: once
V: TRBV10-2
D: .
J: TRBJ1-5
DNA: TGCGCCAGCAGTGATTATAGCAATCAGCCCCAGCATTTT
CDR3: CASSDYSNQPQHF

size: .
V: TRBV2
D: .
J: TRBJ2-3
DNA: TGTGCCAGCAGTCGGAGCGACAGCACAGATACGCAGTATTTT
CDR3: CASSRSDSTDTQYF

size: .
V: TRBV7-8
D: TRBD1
J: TRBJ2-7
DNA: TGTGCCAGCAGCTTAGTAGTCAGGGGGTACGAGCAGTACTTC
CDR3: CASSLVVRGYEQYF

size: .
V: TRBV6-1
D: TRBD2
J: TRBJ2-7
DNA: TGTGCCAGCCGCCCCCTGGGGGGGTCTCCCTACGAGCAGTACTTC
CDR3: CASRPLGGSPYEQYF

size: .
V: TRBV5-4
D: TRBD2
J: TRBJ2-1
DNA: TGTGCCAGCAGCCCGGGACTAGCGCGATACAATGAGCAGTTCTTC
CDR3: CASSPGLARYNEQFF

size: .
V: TRBV19
D: TRBD1
J: TRBJ1-5
DNA: TGTGCCAGTAGTACCCAGGGGGATCAGCCCCAGCATTTT
CDR3: CASSTQGDQPQHF

size: few
V: TRBV6-5
D: .
J: TRBJ2-6
DNA: TGTGCCAGCATCGGTGGGGCCAACGTCCTGACTTTC
CDR3: CASIGGANVLTF

size: .
V: TRBV19
D: TRBD2
J: TRBJ2-3
DNA: TGTGCCAGTAGAGGGACTAGCGGGAGAACAGATACGCAGTATTTT
CDR3: CASRGTSGRTDTQYF

size: .
V: TRBV19
D: .
J: TRBJ2-3
DNA: TGTGCCACCACCCCAACTAGTTCTAGCACAGATACGCAGTATTTT
CDR3: CATTPTSSSTDTQYF